This TCR beta chain stems from a study of vaccination effects on CD4 cells after COVID-19. On the study more broadly: Participants were given two doses of BNT162b2 or mRNA-1273 vaccine.

V was trimmed by 6 bases and J by 4 bases, leaving 9 bases between them. The CDR3 sequence is 12 residues long. Germline V lookup: CDR1 MNHEY, CDR2 SVGAGI. Viral peptide pool expansion of antigen-specific CD4+ T cells preceded sequencing in the ViraFEST assay. The culture ran for approximately 11 days before CD4+ T cells were isolated. Having tested negative for nucleocapsid antibodies, the vaccine recipients showed no prior SARS-CoV-2 infection. Two million PBMC per well received 9 to 10 IU/ml IL-2 and approximately 10 ug/ml peptides in culture. Replacing half the medium with IL-2 medium was done on days 3 and 7. Some clones are missing from TCRdb's copy, which holds only in-frame ones; the method was immunoSEQ multiplex PCR. The sample lists 20,000 to 25,000 clones; about 63% were seen once. As to this clone: Its cognate antigen is unknown.

V usage is TRBV6-5 and J usage is TRBJ1-2; D gene unclear. The source was CD4+ T cells from PBMCs cultured with HCoV-NL63 spike peptides, collected before COVID-19 vaccination. The sequence derives from a human donor who received a COVID-19 vaccine. The CDR3 region is CASRPTGYGYTF. CDR3 sequence (DNA): TGTGCCAGCAGACCGACTGGCTATGGCTACACCTTC.